These 21 T cell receptor beta chains were all obtained from the same sample, sequenced in a study of blood T cells in healthy people across ages. With a J-beta primer mix and a sample-barcoded 5' primer, a second PCR ran about 6 to 11 cycles. TCRdb re-derived calls from the 5' RACE reads in MiXCR, one entry per CDR3 protein. The data hold over 1,500,000 distinct CDR3 sequences, with more than 35% observed a single time. Sequences were obtained from blood. The receptors derive from a human donor in good health.

The V gene is TRBV5-5, the J gene TRBJ1-5; D is unresolved. Germline V CDR1 and CDR2: SGHKS, YYEKEE (reference sequence). V was pared by 2 bases and J by 2 bases, with 14 bases between. This CDR3 is built from 16 residues. The CDR3 DNA reads TGTGCCAGCAGCTTCTTTGTGGCGGAAGGCAATCAGCCCCAGCATTTT. This translates into CASSFFVAEGNQPQHF.

The rearrangement uses TRBV6-2 or TRBV6-3 and TRBJ2-5; 7 bases match TRBD2. CDR1 is MNHEY and CDR2 is SVGEGT in the germline V gene. V was clipped by 6 bases and J by 0 bases; unmatched bases: 13. The CDR3 extends over 17 amino acids. CDR3 sequence reads: CASSPREGGTYQETQYF. Written as DNA, the CDR3 is TGTGCCAGCAGCCCAAGGGAGGGCGGCACCTACCAAGAGACCCAGTACTTC.

V gene TRBV12-3 or TRBV12-4 combines with J gene TRBJ1-2; TRBD1 aligns across 8 bases. The CDR3 extends over 15 amino acids. V shed 4 bases and J 9 bases; nucleotides not matched to a gene: 13. The CDR3 DNA reads TGTGCCAGCAGTTCGGACAGGGACCCTCGCGGAAGCTACACCTTC. Translated, it gives CASSSDRDPRGSYTF.

At least ten counts were recorded for this clonotype. This rearrangement joins TRBV9 to TRBJ2-1, with a possible D match to TRBD2 (6 bases). This CDR3 contains 15 residues. Germline CDR1 is SGDLS and CDR2 is YYNGEE. V was clipped by 2 bases and J by 0 bases, with 9 bases between them. In nucleotides, the CDR3 is TGTGCCAGCAGCGTGGAGGGGTACTCCTACAATGAGCAGTTCTTC. Translated: CASSVEGYSYNEQFF.

This CDR3 reads CASKGLADSYEQYF. The CDR3 DNA reads as TGTGCCAGCAAGGGACTAGCGGACTCCTACGAGCAGTACTTC. The chain employs TRBV25-1 and TRBJ2-7; 11 nucleotides align to TRBD2. J lost 0 bases, V lost 7 bases, and 2 bases had no gene match. The CDR3 runs to 14 residues. Germline CDR1 MGHDK, CDR2 SYGVNS.

This clonotype was counted only a few times. The genes are TRBV6-6 and TRBJ1-5, with 7 bases fitting TRBD1. Trimming removed 8 bases from V and 0 bases from J; junction bases left unmatched: 10. The CDR3 has 16 amino acids. The germline gives CDR1 MNHNY, CDR2 SVGAGI (reference sequence). CDR3 DNA: TGTGCCAGCGGACAGGCCAACCCCTATAGCAATCAGCCCCAGCATTTT. Its translation: CASGQANPYSNQPQHF.

The chain joins TRBV29-1 to TRBJ2-2; no reliable D call. The germline CDR1 and CDR2 sequences are SQVTM and ANQGSEA. The CDR3 loop spans 11 amino acids. The V gene lost 6 bases and the J gene lost 2 bases, with 4 bases spanning the gap. CDR3 sequence reads: CSVDNTGELFF. The CDR3 DNA reads TGCAGCGTCGACAACACCGGGGAGCTGTTTTTT.

The table lists this clonotype with a few counts. V and J are TRBV4-3 and TRBJ2-5; D remains unclear. The CDR3 loop spans 13 amino acids. CDR1 is LGHNA and CDR2 is YSLEER in the germline V gene. Trimming took off 0 bases at V and 10 bases at J, with 12 bases between the two ends. CDR3 nucleotides: TGCGCCAGCAGCCAAGATCATATTTCGGTCCAGTACTTC. Translating it yields CASSQDHISVQYF.

The chain links TRBV6-2 or TRBV6-3 to TRBJ1-1, with D unclear. The germline CDR1 and CDR2 sequences are MNHEY and SVGEGT. The CDR3 totals 12 residues. The V end lost 7 bases, the J end lost 4 bases, and 10 bases lay between the germline ends. CDR3 sequence: CASKRGATEAFF. The CDR3 DNA sequence: TGTGCCAGCAAGCGGGGAGCCACTGAAGCTTTCTTT.

This clonotype has ten or more counts. This chain links TRBV15 with TRBJ2-4; no definite D call. This CDR3 is 14 amino acids long. Trimming took off 3 bases at V and 3 bases at J, with 9 bases between the two ends. Germline CDR1 reads LNHNV; CDR2 reads YYDKDF (reference sequence). The CDR3 reads CATSSGYGKNIQYF. CDR3 nucleotides: TGTGCCACCAGCAGCGGATATGGCAAAAACATTCAGTACTTC.

This chain links TRBV6-2 or TRBV6-3 with TRBJ1-5; D not certain. The length of the CDR3 is 16 residues. Deletions cut 6 bases from V and 1 base from J, with 16 bases between. Germline V gene lookup returns CDR1 MNHEY and CDR2 SVGEGT. The CDR3 DNA follows: TGTGCCAGCAGACGGTACAGAGAGCCCAGCAATCAGCCCCAGCATTTT. It codes for CASRRYREPSNQPQHF.

This clonotype was detected a few times. The chain combines TRBV20-1 with TRBJ1-5; D gene unclear. The CDR3 consists of 13 residues. CDR1 DFQATT and CDR2 SNEGSKA come from the germline V gene (reference sequence). Trimming stripped 0 bases from V and 6 bases from J, with 9 bases between. The CDR3 region has the DNA TGCAGTGCTAGAGAGACATTCACTCAGCCCCAGCATTTT. Its translation: CSARETFTQPQHF.

This sequence joins TRBV5-1 and TRBJ1-1; D gene uncertain. The CDR3 length is 16 residues. V shed 1 base and J shed 1 base, with 14 bases lying between them. CDR1 is SGHRS, CDR2 YFSETQ, per germline. This CDR3 reads CASSLIFADSNTEAFF. Written as DNA, the CDR3 is TGCGCCAGCAGCTTGATTTTTGCGGACTCGAACACTGAAGCTTTCTTT.

The chain carries TRBV7-6 and TRBJ1-1; possible D gene TRBD1, 5 bases. The CDR3 sequence is 16 residues long. Trimming took off 5 bases at V and 5 bases at J, with 21 bases between the two ends. Looked up from germline, CDR1 is SGHVS and CDR2 is FNYEAQ. The CDR3 loop is CASSPSGLAVWTEAFF. CDR3 in DNA: TGTGCCAGCAGCCCTTCAGGGTTGGCAGTTTGGACTGAAGCTTTCTTT.

The chain uses TRBV19 and TRBJ1-5; D gene unclear. In germline, CDR1 is LNHDA, CDR2 SQIVND (reference sequence). V dropped 9 bases and J dropped 2 bases, with 17 bases sitting between them. The CDR3 totals 15 residues. This CDR3 reads CASHDLPRGNQPQHF. The DNA of the CDR3 is TGTGCCAGCCACGACCTTCCTAGGGGCAATCAGCCCCAGCATTTT.

The gene calls are TRBV28 and TRBJ2-1; the match to TRBD2 covers 11 bases. J was trimmed by 2 bases and V by 6 bases; bases with no gene match: 9. The V gene's germline CDR1 is MDHEN and CDR2 SYDVKM. The CDR3 has 17 residues. CDR3 amino acids: CASSPVASGGTYNEQFF. The CDR3 DNA reads as TGTGCCAGCAGCCCCGTCGCTAGCGGGGGGACCTACAATGAGCAGTTCTTC.

This sequence joins TRBV20-1 and TRBJ2-5; 8 nucleotides match TRBD2. There are 16 residues in the CDR3. Germline lookup yields CDR1 DFQATT and CDR2 SNEGSKA (reference sequence). The ends lost 0 bases at V and 5 bases at J; junction bases unmatched: 11. CDR3 protein: CSARDTGGGAEETQYF. For the CDR3, the DNA is TGCAGTGCTAGAGATACGGGAGGGGGGGCCGAGGAGACCCAGTACTTC.

The chain has TRBV20-1 and TRBJ1-4, with unresolved D. This CDR3 contains 11 residues. The germline V gene encodes CDR1 DFQATT and CDR2 SNEGSKA (reference sequence). Deletions cut 5 bases from V and 4 bases from J, with 5 bases between. The CDR3 loop reads CSAGSNEKLFF. The CDR3 DNA reads as TGCAGTGCTGGGAGTAATGAAAAACTGTTTTTT.

The chain recombines TRBV19 with TRBJ1-1; the D gene is possibly TRBD1 (6 bases). V gave up 5 bases and J gave up 5 bases, with 18 bases separating them. There are 15 residues in the CDR3. Germline assignment: CDR1 LNHDA and CDR2 SQIVND (reference sequence). The CDR3 reads CASSSWGGDRTEAFF. The CDR3 nucleotides are TGTGCCAGTAGTTCGTGGGGGGGCGATAGAACTGAAGCTTTCTTT.

This clonotype turned up a few times. J is TRBJ2-7 and V is TRBV29-1; D perhaps matches TRBD1 (6 bases). The CDR3 spans 16 residues. Per germline, CDR1 SQVTM and CDR2 ANQGSEA. V was pared by 3 bases and J by 5 bases, with 23 bases between. Here the CDR3 reads CSVDGRTDPKGDEQYF. The CDR3 nucleotides read TGCAGCGTTGACGGTAGGACAGACCCTAAAGGAGACGAGCAGTACTTC.

The chain combines TRBV20-1 with TRBJ1-4; 8 nucleotides agree with TRBD1. The CDR3 is 14 residues long. Germline assignment: CDR1 DFQATT and CDR2 SNEGSKA (reference sequence). The V gene end was trimmed by 3 bases and the J gene end by 7 bases; junction bases not matched to a gene: 7. In DNA form, the CDR3 reads TGCAGTGCTAGCCAGGACAGGGTTTCTGAAAAACTGTTTTTT. Translation: CSASQDRVSEKLFF.